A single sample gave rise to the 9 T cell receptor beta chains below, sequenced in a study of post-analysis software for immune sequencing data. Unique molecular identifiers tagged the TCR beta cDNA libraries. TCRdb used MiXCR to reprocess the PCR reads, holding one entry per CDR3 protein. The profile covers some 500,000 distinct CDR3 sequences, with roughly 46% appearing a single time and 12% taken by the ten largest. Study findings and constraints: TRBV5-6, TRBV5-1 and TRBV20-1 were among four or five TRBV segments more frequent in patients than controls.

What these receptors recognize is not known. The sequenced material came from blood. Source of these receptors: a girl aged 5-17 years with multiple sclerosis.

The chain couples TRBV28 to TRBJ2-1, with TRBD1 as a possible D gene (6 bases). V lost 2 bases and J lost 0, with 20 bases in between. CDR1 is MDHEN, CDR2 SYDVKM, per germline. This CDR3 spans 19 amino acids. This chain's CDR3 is CASSLRPITLGASYNEQFF. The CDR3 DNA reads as TGTGCCAGCAGTTTACGGCCGATAACACTGGGGGCCTCCTACAATGAGCAGTTCTTC.

The chain's CDR3 is CASGTSDVTDTQYF. Here the CDR3 DNA reads TGTGCCAGCGGGACTAGCGATGTCACAGATACGCAGTATTTT. This chain uses TRBV12-3 or TRBV12-4 with TRBJ2-3; 10 bases line up with TRBD2. CDR3 length equals 14 residues. J was trimmed by 2 bases and V by 8 bases; bases with no gene match: 4.

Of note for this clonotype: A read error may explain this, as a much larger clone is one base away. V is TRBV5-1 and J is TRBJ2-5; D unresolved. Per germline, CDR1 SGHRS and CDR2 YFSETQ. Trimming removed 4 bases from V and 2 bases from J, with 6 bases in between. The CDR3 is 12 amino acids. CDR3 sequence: CASSLIQETQYF. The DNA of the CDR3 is TGCGCCAGCAGCCTCATACAAGAGACCCAGTACTTC.

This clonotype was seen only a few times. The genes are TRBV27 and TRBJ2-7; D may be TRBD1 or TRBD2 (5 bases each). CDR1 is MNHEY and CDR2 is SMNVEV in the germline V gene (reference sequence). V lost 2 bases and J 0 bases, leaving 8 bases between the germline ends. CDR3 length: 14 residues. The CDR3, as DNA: TGTGCCAGCAGTTTAATCGGGGCCTCCTACGAGCAGTACTTC. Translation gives CASSLIGASYEQYF.

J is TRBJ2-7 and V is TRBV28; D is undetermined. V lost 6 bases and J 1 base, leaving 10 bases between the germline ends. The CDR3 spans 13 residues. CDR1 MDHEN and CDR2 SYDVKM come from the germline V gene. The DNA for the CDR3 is TGTGCCAGCAGATTGATGGAATCCTACGAGCAGTACTTC. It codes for CASRLMESYEQYF.

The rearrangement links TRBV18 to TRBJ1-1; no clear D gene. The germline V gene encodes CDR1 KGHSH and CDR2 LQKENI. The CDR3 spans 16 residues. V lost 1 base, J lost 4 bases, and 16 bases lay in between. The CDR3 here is CASSPLTLKETTEAFF. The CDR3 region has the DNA TGTGCCAGCTCACCACTGACCCTCAAGGAGACCACTGAAGCTTTCTTT.

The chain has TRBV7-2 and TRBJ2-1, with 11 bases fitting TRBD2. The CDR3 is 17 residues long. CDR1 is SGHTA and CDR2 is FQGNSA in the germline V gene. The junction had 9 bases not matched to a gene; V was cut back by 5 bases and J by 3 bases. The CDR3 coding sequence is TGTGCCAGCAGCCCCCACCCGACTAGCGGGAACTACAATGAGCAGTTCTTC. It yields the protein CASSPHPTSGNYNEQFF.

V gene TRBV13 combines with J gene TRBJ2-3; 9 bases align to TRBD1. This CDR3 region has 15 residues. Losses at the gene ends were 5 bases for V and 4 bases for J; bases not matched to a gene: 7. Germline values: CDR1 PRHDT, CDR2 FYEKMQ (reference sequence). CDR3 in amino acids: CASSPYRGPPDTQYF. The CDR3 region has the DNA TGTGCCAGCAGCCCGTACAGGGGGCCCCCAGATACGCAGTATTTT.

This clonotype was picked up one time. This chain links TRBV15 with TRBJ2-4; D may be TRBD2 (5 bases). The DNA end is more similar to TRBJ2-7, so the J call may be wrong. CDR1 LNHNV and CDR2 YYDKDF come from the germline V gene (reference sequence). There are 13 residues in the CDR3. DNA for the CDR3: TGTGCCACCAGCAGAGGAGAGGGCTACGAGCAGTACTTC. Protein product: CATSRGEGYEQYF.